What follows is one TCR beta chain and its context. Only in-frame clones appear in the TCRdb table, and some are missing; sequencing was by immunoSEQ multiplex PCR. This repertoire shows some 1,400,000 clones, about 96% found once; its top ten account for about 1.2%. The entry originates in a study of shared clonotypes between healthy human individuals. The sample taken for sequencing was naive CD4+ T cells sorted from blood. Subset noted: CD45RA+ positively selected. This clonotype was obtained from a man aged 25-45 years in good health.

CDR3 region: CASSVDAGVWDEQFF. CDR3 coding DNA: TGTGCCAGCAGCGTAGATGCGGGAGTATGGGATGAGCAGTTCTTC. This sequence joins TRBV9 and TRBJ2-1, with 7 nucleotides matching TRBD2. The CDR3 is 15 amino acids. V lost 0 bases and J lost 8; bases outside the gene matches: 8. Per the germline V gene, CDR1 is SGDLS and CDR2 is YYNGEE.